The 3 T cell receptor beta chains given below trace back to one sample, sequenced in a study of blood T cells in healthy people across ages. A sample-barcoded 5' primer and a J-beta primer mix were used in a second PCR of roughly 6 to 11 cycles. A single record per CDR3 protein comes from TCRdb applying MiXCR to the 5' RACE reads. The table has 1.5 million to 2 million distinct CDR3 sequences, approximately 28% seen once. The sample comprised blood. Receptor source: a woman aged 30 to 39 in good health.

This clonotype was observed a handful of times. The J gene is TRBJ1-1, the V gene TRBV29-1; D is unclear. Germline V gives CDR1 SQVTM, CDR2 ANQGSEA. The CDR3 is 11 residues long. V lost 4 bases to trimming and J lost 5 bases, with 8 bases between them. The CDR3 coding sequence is TGCAGCGTTGCGATACAGACTGAAGCTTTCTTT. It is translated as CSVAIQTEAFF. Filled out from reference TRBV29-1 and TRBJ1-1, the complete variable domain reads SAVISQKPSRDICQRGTSLTIQCQVDSQVTMMFWYRQQPGQSLTLIATANQGSEATYESGFVIDKFPISRPNLTFSTLTVSNMSPEDSSIYLCSVAIQTEAFFGQGTRLTVV.

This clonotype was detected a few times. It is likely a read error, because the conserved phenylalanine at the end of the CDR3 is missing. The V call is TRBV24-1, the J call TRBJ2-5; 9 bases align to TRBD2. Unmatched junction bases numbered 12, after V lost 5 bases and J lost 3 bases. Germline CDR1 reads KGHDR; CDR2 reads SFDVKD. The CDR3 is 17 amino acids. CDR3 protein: CATSALGGTSSKETQYV. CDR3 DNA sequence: TGTGCCACCAGTGCCCTGGGAGGGACTAGCAGCAAAGAGACCCAGTACGTC.

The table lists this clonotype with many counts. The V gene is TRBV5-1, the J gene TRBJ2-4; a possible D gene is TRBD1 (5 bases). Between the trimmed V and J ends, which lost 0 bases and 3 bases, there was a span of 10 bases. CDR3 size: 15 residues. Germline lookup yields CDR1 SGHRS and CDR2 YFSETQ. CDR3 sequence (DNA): TGCGCCAGCAGCTTGGTGCAGGGTGACAAAAACATTCAGTACTTC. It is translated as CASSLVQGDKNIQYF.